The 14 T cell receptor beta chains reported below all come from one sample, sequenced in a study of blood T cell repertoires in COVID-19. Assay used: immunoSEQ multiplex PCR; TCRdb lists only in-frame clones, some missing. The data show 60,000 or so clones, with 60% to 85% seen just once and around 5.1% held by the top ten. Sequenced input: peripheral blood. The receptors derive from a human donor in a cohort sampled during active COVID-19.

This clone was seen more than once but under ten times. The chain recombines TRBV5-6 with TRBJ1-2; TRBD1 aligns across 7 bases. Germline assignment: CDR1 SGHDT and CDR2 YYEEEE. V lost 4 bases, J lost 8 bases, and 11 bases stayed unmatched. The CDR3 contains 14 residues. The CDR3 region has the DNA TGTGCCAGCAGCCCCTTGAACAGGGGTGGCGGCTACACCTTC. Amino acid sequence: CASSPLNRGGGYTF.

The chain carries TRBV27 and TRBJ2-3; TRBD2 aligns across 8 bases. Germline values: CDR1 MNHEY, CDR2 SMNVEV (reference sequence). This CDR3 is built from 14 residues. J gave up 4 bases and V 8 bases, and 8 bases lay outside the gene matches. CDR3 residues: CASGKRSGADTQYF. As DNA, the CDR3 is TGTGCCAGCGGGAAACGTAGCGGGGCAGATACGCAGTATTTT.

The chain has TRBV7-8 and TRBJ2-7, with 7 bases matching TRBD1. The CDR3 length is 14 residues. Germline CDR1 reads SGHVS; CDR2 reads FQNEAQ. Unmatched junction bases numbered 4, after V lost 5 bases and J lost 0 bases. The CDR3 region is CASSPPGGSYEQYF. Written as DNA, the CDR3 is TGTGCCAGCAGCCCTCCAGGGGGCTCCTACGAGCAGTACTTC.

This chain connects TRBV19 to TRBJ2-3; 12 bases map to TRBD2. Germline CDR1 reads LNHDA; CDR2 reads SQIVND (reference sequence). This CDR3 is 15 amino acids long. With 5 bases clipped from V and 6 bases from J, the junction kept 6 bases outside the gene matches. The CDR3 spells CASSPSGGASDTQYF. The CDR3 nucleotides read TGTGCCAGTAGTCCTAGCGGGGGGGCTAGTGATACGCAGTATTTT.

This chain joins TRBV3-1 (or the pseudogene TRBV3-2) and TRBJ1-2, with a weak D call TRBD1 (6 bases). With 1 base removed from V and 7 bases from J, the gap between germline ends came to 13 bases. Germline CDR1 and CDR2: LGHDT and YNNKEL (reference sequence). The CDR3 extends over 14 amino acids. The CDR3 loop is CASSQVQGRGGYTF. The DNA for the CDR3 is TGTGCCAGCAGCCAAGTGCAGGGGAGGGGTGGCTACACCTTC.

The chain carries TRBV27 and TRBJ2-7; D might be TRBD1 (5 bases). The ends were cut back, 4 bases at V and 0 bases at J, with 13 bases in the middle. The germline V gene encodes CDR1 MNHEY and CDR2 SMNVEV (reference sequence). The CDR3 contains 15 residues. The CDR3 protein is CASSSGSRSSYEQYF. CDR3 nucleotides: TGTGCCAGCAGTTCAGGGTCGAGGAGCTCCTACGAGCAGTACTTC.

This clone was detected only a few times. V and J are TRBV6-6 and TRBJ1-1; TRBD1 agrees at 10 bases. V dropped 6 bases and J dropped 4; count of bases not matched to a gene: 5. The CDR3 sequence is 14 residues long. From germline, CDR1 is MNHNY and CDR2 SVGAGI (reference sequence). CDR3 coding DNA: TGTGCCAGCAGCTCTGACAGGGGGCCCACTGAAGCTTTCTTT. Its translation is CASSSDRGPTEAFF.

The chain has TRBV30 and TRBJ2-5, with 8 bases that match TRBD2. The J segment lost 5 bases and the V segment lost 0 bases, leaving 5 bases of the junction unmatched. Germline values: CDR1 GTSNPN, CDR2 SVGIG (reference sequence). The CDR3 consists of 14 residues. CDR3 bases: TGTGCCTGGAGTGTATGGACTAGCAGCGAGACCCAGTACTTC. Translating it yields CAWSVWTSSETQYF.

V usage is TRBV19 and J usage is TRBJ2-1; the match to TRBD2 covers 10 bases. Losses at the gene ends were 7 bases for V and 8 bases for J; bases not matched to a gene: 8. This CDR3 comprises 14 residues. The germline CDR1 and CDR2 sequences are LNHDA and SQIVND (reference sequence). The CDR3 protein is CASNILAGADEQFF. The CDR3, as DNA: TGTGCCAGTAATATCCTAGCGGGAGCGGATGAGCAGTTCTTC.

This clone has only a few counts. The chain combines TRBV28 with TRBJ1-2; TRBD1 agrees at 8 bases. The CDR3 runs to 16 residues. V shed 5 bases, J shed 8 bases, and the junction held 16 bases outside the gene matches. Germline V gene data show CDR1 as MDHEN and CDR2 as SYDVKM. The DNA of the CDR3 is TGTGCCAGCAGTCCCATTCTACCAGGGGGCGGTGGCGGCTACACCTTC. Its translation is CASSPILPGGGGGYTF.

The chain joins TRBV4-3 to TRBJ2-7, with 9 nucleotides matching TRBD1. Germline V gives CDR1 LGHNA, CDR2 YSLEER. The J segment lost 1 base and the V segment lost 0 bases, leaving 4 bases of the junction unmatched. CDR3 length: 16 residues. CDR3 sequence reads: CASSQDLGTGSYEQYF. CDR3 coding DNA: TGCGCCAGCAGCCAAGACCTCGGGACAGGGTCCTACGAGCAGTACTTC.

The V call is TRBV19, the J call TRBJ2-7; the match to TRBD2 covers 8 bases. CDR1 LNHDA and CDR2 SQIVND come from the germline V gene (reference sequence). Trimming removed 3 bases from V and 2 bases from J; junction bases left unmatched: 12. This CDR3 is built from 17 residues. CDR3: CASSMWSGSRYAYEQYF. CDR3 DNA: TGTGCCAGTAGTATGTGGAGCGGGAGCCGTTATGCCTACGAGCAGTACTTC.

Comments on this clone: In the same sample, other DNA sequences code for this CDR3. The chain recombines TRBV3-1 (or the pseudogene TRBV3-2) with TRBJ2-7; D ambiguous. V lost 8 bases and J 4 bases, leaving 9 bases between the germline ends. Germline V gene data show CDR1 as LGHDT and CDR2 as YNNKEL (reference sequence). This CDR3 region has 11 residues. The CDR3 DNA reads TGTGCCAGCCGTGGTAGTTACGAGCAGTACTTC. Protein: CASRGSYEQYF.

The chain uses TRBV28 and TRBJ1-5; 7 bases are shared with TRBD1. Germline CDR1 reads MDHEN; CDR2 reads SYDVKM. With V trimmed by 5 bases and J by 4 bases, 2 bases remained unmatched. The CDR3 is 13 amino acids. CDR3 in DNA: TGTGCCAGCAGTCGGACAGGTAATCAGCCCCAGCATTTT. This sequence encodes CASSRTGNQPQHF.